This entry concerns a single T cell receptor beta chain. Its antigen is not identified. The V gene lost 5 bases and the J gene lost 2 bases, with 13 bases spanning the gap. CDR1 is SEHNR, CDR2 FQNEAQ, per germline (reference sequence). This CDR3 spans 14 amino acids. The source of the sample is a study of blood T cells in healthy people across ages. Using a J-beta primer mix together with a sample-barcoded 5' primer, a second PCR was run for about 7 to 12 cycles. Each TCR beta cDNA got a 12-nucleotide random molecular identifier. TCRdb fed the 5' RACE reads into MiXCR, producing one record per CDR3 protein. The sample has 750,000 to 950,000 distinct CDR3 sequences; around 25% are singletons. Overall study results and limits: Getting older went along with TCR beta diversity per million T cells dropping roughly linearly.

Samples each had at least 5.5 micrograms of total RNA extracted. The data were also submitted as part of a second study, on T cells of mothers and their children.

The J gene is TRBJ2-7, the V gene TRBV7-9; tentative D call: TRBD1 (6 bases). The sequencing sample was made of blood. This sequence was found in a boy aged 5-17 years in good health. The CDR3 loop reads CASSPAQGTYEQYF. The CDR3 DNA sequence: TGTGCCAGCAGCCCTGCTCAGGGGACCTACGAGCAGTACTTC.